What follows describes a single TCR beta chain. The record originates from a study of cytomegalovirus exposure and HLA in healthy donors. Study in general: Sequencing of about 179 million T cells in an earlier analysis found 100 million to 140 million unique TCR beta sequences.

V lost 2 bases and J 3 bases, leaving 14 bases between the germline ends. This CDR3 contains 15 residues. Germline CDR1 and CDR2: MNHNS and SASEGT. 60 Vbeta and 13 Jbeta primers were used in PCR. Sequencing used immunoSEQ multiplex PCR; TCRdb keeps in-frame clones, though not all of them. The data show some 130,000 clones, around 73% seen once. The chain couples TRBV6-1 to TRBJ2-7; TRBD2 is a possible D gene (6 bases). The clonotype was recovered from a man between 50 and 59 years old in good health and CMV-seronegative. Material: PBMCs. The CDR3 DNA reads TGTGCCAGCAGTGAATTAGGGCTAGCGATCTACGAGCAGTACTTC. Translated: CASSELGLAIYEQYF.